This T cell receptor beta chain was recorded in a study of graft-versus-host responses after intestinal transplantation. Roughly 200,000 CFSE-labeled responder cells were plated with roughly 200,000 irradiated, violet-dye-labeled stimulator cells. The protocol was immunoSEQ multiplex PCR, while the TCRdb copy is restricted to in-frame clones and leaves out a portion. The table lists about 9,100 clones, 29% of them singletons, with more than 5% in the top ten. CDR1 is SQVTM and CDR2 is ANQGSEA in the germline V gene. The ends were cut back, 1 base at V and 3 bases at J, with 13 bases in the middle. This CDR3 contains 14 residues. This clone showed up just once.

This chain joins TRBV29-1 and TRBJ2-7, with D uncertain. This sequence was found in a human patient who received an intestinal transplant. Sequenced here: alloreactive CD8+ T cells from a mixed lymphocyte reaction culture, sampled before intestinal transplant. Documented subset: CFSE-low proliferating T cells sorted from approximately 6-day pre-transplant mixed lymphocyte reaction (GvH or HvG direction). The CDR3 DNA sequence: TGCAGCGTTGAAGGTTATGGCGGATACTACGAGCAGTACTTC. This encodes CSVEGYGGYYEQYF.